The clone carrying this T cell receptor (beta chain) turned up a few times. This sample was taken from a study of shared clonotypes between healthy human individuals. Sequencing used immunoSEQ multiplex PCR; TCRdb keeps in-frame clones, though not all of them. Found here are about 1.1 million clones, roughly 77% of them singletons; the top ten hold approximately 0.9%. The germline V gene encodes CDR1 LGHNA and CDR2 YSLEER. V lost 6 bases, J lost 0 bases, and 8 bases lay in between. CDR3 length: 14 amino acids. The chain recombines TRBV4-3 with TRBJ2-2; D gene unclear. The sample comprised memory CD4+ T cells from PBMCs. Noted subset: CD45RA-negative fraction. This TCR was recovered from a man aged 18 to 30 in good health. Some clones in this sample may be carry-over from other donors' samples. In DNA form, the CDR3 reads TGCGCCAGCAGTCGTGATGCGAACACCGGGGAGCTGTTTTTT. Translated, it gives CASSRDANTGELFF.